This TCR beta chain was recovered during a study of cytomegalovirus exposure and HLA in healthy donors. V was pared by 7 bases and J by 5 bases, with 4 bases of the junction left unmatched. This CDR3 spans 11 amino acids. The germline V gene encodes CDR1 SQVTM and CDR2 ANQGSEA. Sequencing used immunoSEQ multiplex PCR; TCRdb keeps in-frame clones, though not all of them. Among around 140,000 clones listed, approximately 89% were seen once. Concerning this clone itself: Antigen: not known.

Whole-study results and caveats: It was confirmed in vitro that three of the CMV-associated chains were specific for CMV antigens.

The gene calls are TRBV29-1 and TRBJ2-7; 8 nucleotides agree with TRBD1. Sequencing input: PBMCs. The TCR originated in a woman under 30 in good health and CMV-seronegative. The CDR3 DNA is TGCAGCGCTTGGACAGGGCACGAGCAGTACTTC. It is translated as CSAWTGHEQYF.